Below, 23 T cell receptor beta chains from the same sample are listed, as sequenced in a study of regulatory dendritic cells for organ transplantation. No antigens are known for them. Sorted T cells were CFSE-labeled and cultured approximately five days with allogeneic regulatory or mature dendritic cells at 1:10. Clones were read by immunoSEQ multiplex PCR, and TCRdb kept only the in-frame ones, dropping some. The profile shows fewer than 8,500 clones, roughly 64% of them singletons. Sample: memory CD4+ T cells from blood cultured with dendritic cells. Subset noted: CD45RO+ memory T cells. These receptors were taken from a human donor in good health.

V and J are TRBV5-4 and TRBJ2-3; the match to TRBD1 covers 8 bases. The CDR3 totals 20 residues. The J segment lost 3 bases and the V segment lost 1 base, leaving 19 bases of the junction unmatched. Germline values: CDR1 SGHNT, CDR2 YYREEE (reference sequence). The CDR3 DNA reads TGTGCCAGCAGCTTGATTGCAGGGGGCTCTACTAGGGAGAAGACAGATACGCAGTATTTT. Translating gives CASSLIAGGSTREKTDTQYF.

For the CDR3, the DNA is TGTGCCAGCCGGACGTCGGGGGGGTACGAGCAGTACTTC. Protein product: CASRTSGGYEQYF. The rearrangement uses TRBV6-5 and TRBJ2-7; 8 bases agree with TRBD2. This CDR3 comprises 13 residues. Per the germline V gene, CDR1 is MNHEY and CDR2 is SVGAGI. J lost 4 bases, V lost 8 bases, and 7 bases had no gene match.

The chain is built from TRBV7-6 and TRBJ2-2; possible D gene TRBD2, 5 bases. Germline CDR1 and CDR2: SGHVS and FNYEAQ. This CDR3 spans 15 amino acids. With 1 base removed from V and 5 bases from J, the gap between germline ends came to 11 bases. CDR3 residues: CASSLVASHTGELFF. CDR3 nucleotides: TGTGCCAGCAGCTTAGTGGCTAGCCATACCGGGGAGCTGTTTTTT.

This sequence joins TRBV7-8 and TRBJ1-3; D is possibly TRBD1 (5 bases). V was cut by 5 bases and J by 2 bases, with 22 bases left in between. The CDR3 covers 18 residues. Germline CDR1 is SGHVS and CDR2 is FQNEAQ. The CDR3 reads CASSRGYRYEAAGNTIYF. In DNA form, the CDR3 reads TGTGCCAGCAGCCGAGGCTACAGGTACGAGGCTGCTGGAAACACCATATATTTT.

This clone turned up a few times. CDR3 DNA: TGTGCCAGTAGTTCCCCCAGGACAGGGTCCTACGAGCAGTACTTC. Its translation is CASSSPRTGSYEQYF. The chain employs TRBV19 and TRBJ2-7; 8 positions match TRBD1. Germline V gene lookup returns CDR1 LNHDA and CDR2 SQIVND (reference sequence). This CDR3 contains 15 residues. V trimming: 5 bases; J trimming: 1 base; junction bases outside the gene matches: 7.

As regards this clone: The germline gene is not matched at one end of the junction; a read error may be the cause. The rearrangement joins TRBV6-6 to TRBJ2-5; tentative D call: TRBD2 (6 bases). This CDR3 is built from 12 residues. Germline CDR1 is MNHNY and CDR2 is SVGAGI (reference sequence). This chain's CDR3 is CASSYPGEIQYF. The CDR3 coding sequence is TGTGCCAGCAGTTACCCGGGAGAGATCCAGTACTTC.

The sample holds one count of this clone. The chain couples TRBV5-1 to TRBJ1-1, with no clear D. Per germline, CDR1 SGHRS and CDR2 YFSETQ. V was clipped by 0 bases and J by 4 bases, with 4 bases between them. The CDR3 loop spans 12 amino acids. Here the CDR3 reads CASSLESTEAFF. CDR3 bases: TGCGCCAGCAGCTTGGAGAGCACTGAAGCTTTCTTT.

The chain employs TRBV5-4 and TRBJ2-6; the match to TRBD1 covers 7 bases. Germline V gene lookup returns CDR1 SGHNT and CDR2 YYREEE (reference sequence). Trimming cost V 2 bases and J 1 base; bases outside gene matches: 15. This CDR3 spans 20 amino acids. CDR3 DNA: TGTGCCAGCAGCTTCCAGGTAGGGGGCGGGTTCTCGTCTGGGGCCAACGTCCTGACTTTC. Its translation: CASSFQVGGGFSSGANVLTF.

The chain's CDR3 is CASRTDRAPYGYTF. The CDR3 nucleotides are TGTGCCAGCCGGACGGACAGGGCACCCTATGGCTACACCTTC. The chain combines TRBV6-4 with TRBJ1-2; 8 bases line up with TRBD1. V trimming: 8 bases; J trimming: 4 bases; junction bases outside the gene matches: 9. The CDR3 has 14 amino acids. CDR1 and CDR2 from the germline V gene are MRHNA and SNTAGT.

This chain connects TRBV28 to TRBJ1-5, with D possibly being TRBD1 (6 bases). From germline, CDR1 is MDHEN and CDR2 SYDVKM. The ends were cut back, 4 bases at V and 2 bases at J, with 9 bases in the middle. The CDR3 consists of 14 residues. This CDR3 is CASSWGHRNQPQHF. DNA for the CDR3: TGTGCCAGCAGTTGGGGACACCGCAATCAGCCCCAGCATTTT.

The rearrangement links TRBV7-8 to TRBJ2-7, with 9 nucleotides matching TRBD1. Germline V gene sequence: CDR1 SGHVS, CDR2 FQNEAQ. This CDR3 comprises 14 residues. V trimming: 3 bases; J trimming: 4 bases; junction bases outside the gene matches: 4. CDR3 residues: CASSLTGGGYEQYF. CDR3 in DNA: TGTGCCAGCAGCTTGACAGGGGGGGGGTACGAGCAGTACTTC.

The chain recombines TRBV9 with TRBJ2-2; no firm D call. The CDR3 totals 11 residues. From germline, CDR1 is SGDLS and CDR2 YYNGEE. Deletions cut 5 bases from V and 7 bases from J, with 6 bases between. In DNA, the CDR3 is TGTGCCAGCAGTCGCGACGGGGAGCTGTTTTTT. Protein product: CASSRDGELFF.

The V call is TRBV29-1, the J call TRBJ2-2; 7 bases map to TRBD1. CDR3 size: 14 residues. Per the germline V gene, CDR1 is SQVTM and CDR2 is ANQGSEA. V lost 8 bases and J lost 0; bases outside the gene matches: 6. The CDR3, as DNA: TGCAGCTTCACCGACAGGGCGAACACCGGGGAGCTGTTTTTT. This sequence encodes CSFTDRANTGELFF.

The gene calls are TRBV29-1 and TRBJ2-2; 13 bases match TRBD2. From germline, CDR1 is SQVTM and CDR2 ANQGSEA. The CDR3 contains 16 residues. The trim removed 4 bases at V and 7 bases at J, leaving 9 bases unmatched. CDR3 DNA: TGCAGCGTTGGCCAAGGACTAGCGGGGGCGGGCGGGGAGCTGTTTTTT. Amino acid sequence: CSVGQGLAGAGGELFF.

The genes are TRBV7-9 and TRBJ2-2, with D maybe TRBD2 (5 bases). This CDR3 has 17 residues. Germline V gives CDR1 SEHNR, CDR2 FQNEAQ (reference sequence). V lost 5 bases, J lost 1 base, and 17 bases lay in between. The DNA of the CDR3 is TGTGCCAGCAGCCCCTTCTCATCGGGGAGGAACACCGGGGAGCTGTTTTTT. Protein sequence: CASSPFSSGRNTGELFF.

The rearrangement links TRBV29-1 to TRBJ1-4, with 7 bases identical to TRBD1. Per germline, CDR1 SQVTM and CDR2 ANQGSEA. CDR3 length: 14 residues. Trimming removed 5 bases from V and 5 bases from J; junction bases left unmatched: 8. DNA of the CDR3: TGCAGCGTTTTCGCTCCGGGACAGAATGAAAAACTGTTTTTT. Its translation is CSVFAPGQNEKLFF.

This clone was found a few times. The chain carries TRBV11-3 and TRBJ2-1; D uncertain. The germline gives CDR1 SGHNT, CDR2 YENEEA. Trimming took 5 bases from V and 5 from J, leaving 7 bases between them. The CDR3 runs 12 residues. The CDR3 loop is CASSIQDNEQFF. The CDR3 bases are TGTGCCAGCAGCATACAAGACAATGAGCAGTTCTTC.

CDR3 residues: CASSSTGDSPLHF. The CDR3 DNA sequence: TGTGCCAGCAGCTCCACCGGGGATTCACCCCTCCACTTT. The rearrangement joins TRBV7-3 to TRBJ1-6; D remains unclear. The CDR3 spans 13 residues. Trimming left V 4 bases short and J 8 bases short, with 9 bases between. Per the germline V gene, CDR1 is SGHTA and CDR2 is FQGTGA.

The chain carries TRBV11-2 and TRBJ2-5, with 10 bases aligning to TRBD2. V lost 4 bases and J lost 5; bases outside the gene matches: 7. CDR3 length: 15 amino acids. Germline V lookup: CDR1 SGHAT, CDR2 FQNNGV. DNA for the CDR3: TGTGCCAGCAGCTCTTCTAGCGGGGGCGGGGAGACCCAGTACTTC. It specifies CASSSSSGGGETQYF.

This sequence joins TRBV6-1 and TRBJ2-7; 7 bases match TRBD1. CDR1 MNHNS and CDR2 SASEGT come from the germline V gene. This CDR3 is 13 amino acids long. V lost 6 bases, J lost 3 bases, and 5 bases stayed unmatched. In DNA form, the CDR3 reads TGTGCCAGCAGGGCTGGACAGGACTACGAGCAGTACTTC. Translation gives CASRAGQDYEQYF.

This clone came up a few times. The chain links TRBV9 to TRBJ1-1; 9 bases match TRBD1. The trim removed 0 bases at V and 4 bases at J, leaving 4 bases unmatched. The germline V gene encodes CDR1 SGDLS and CDR2 YYNGEE. The length of the CDR3 is 15 residues. The CDR3 spells CASSVAGQGGTEAFF. The CDR3 DNA sequence: TGTGCCAGCAGCGTAGCGGGACAGGGAGGCACTGAAGCTTTCTTT.

This chain links TRBV5-1 with TRBJ2-5; 9 bases map to TRBD2. V lost 5 bases and J lost 4; bases outside the gene matches: 9. The CDR3 spans 15 residues. Germline V lookup: CDR1 SGHRS, CDR2 YFSETQ. The CDR3 loop is CASSPGRGGPETQYF. In nucleotides, the CDR3 is TGCGCCAGCAGTCCGGGGCGGGGGGGCCCAGAGACCCAGTACTTC.

V and J are TRBV11-2 and TRBJ2-3; D ambiguous. V dropped 0 bases and J dropped 7 bases, with 11 bases sitting between them. Germline V gene data show CDR1 as SGHAT and CDR2 as FQNNGV. This CDR3 is built from 14 residues. The chain's CDR3 is CASSLDLRLHTQYF. Written as DNA, the CDR3 is TGTGCCAGCAGCTTAGATTTGAGGCTACATACGCAGTATTTT. Full variable domain (outside the CDR3, taken from reference TRBV11-2 and TRBJ2-3): EAGVAQSPRYKIIEKRQSVAFWCNPISGHATLYWYQQILGQGPKLLIQFQNNGVVDDSQLPKDRFSAERLKGVDSTLKIQPAKLEDSAVYLCASSLDLRLHTQYFGPGTRLTVL.